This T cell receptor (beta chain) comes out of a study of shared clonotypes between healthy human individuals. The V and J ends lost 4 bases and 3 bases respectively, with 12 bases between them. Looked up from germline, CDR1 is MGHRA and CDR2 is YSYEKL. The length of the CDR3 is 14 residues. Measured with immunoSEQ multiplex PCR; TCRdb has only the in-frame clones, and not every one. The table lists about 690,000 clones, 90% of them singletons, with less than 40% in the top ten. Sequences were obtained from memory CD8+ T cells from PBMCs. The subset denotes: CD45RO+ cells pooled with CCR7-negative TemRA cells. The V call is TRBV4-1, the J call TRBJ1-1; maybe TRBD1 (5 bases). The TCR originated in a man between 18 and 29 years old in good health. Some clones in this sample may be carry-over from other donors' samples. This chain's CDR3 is CASSPAGVDTEAFF. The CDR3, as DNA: TGCGCCAGCAGCCCAGCGGGGGTTGACACTGAAGCTTTCTTT.